A selection of T cell receptor beta chains follows, all from one sample in a study of T cell responses to AZD1222 COVID-19 vaccine. Profiled with immunoSEQ multiplex PCR; TCRdb holds only in-frame clones, not every one. The data hold over 150,000 clones, with roughly 92% observed a single time. The sample consisted of peripheral blood, taken on day 0 of AZD1222 vaccination. Source of these receptors: an adult in good health. CDR3s include the opening cysteine and the closing phenylalanine or tryptophan. The D gene is left open where the match is weak. A clone size is listed for some rows: how often the clone was seen (once, few, many), or a class if it is expanded.

d_gene: .
v_gene: TRBV7-9
j_gene: TRBJ1-2
abundance: .
CDR3nt: TGTGCCAGCAGTATAGCGGGGCTTACACCCGGAGGTGGCTACACCTTC
CDR3aa: CASSIAGLTPGGGYTF

d_gene: .
v_gene: TRBV28
j_gene: TRBJ2-3
abundance: once
CDR3nt: TGTGCCAGCAGTTTATTGCAGGGTGCAGATACGCAGTATTTT
CDR3aa: CASSLLQGADTQYF

d_gene: TRBD1
v_gene: TRBV4-1
j_gene: TRBJ1-3
abundance: .
CDR3nt: TGCGCCAGCAGCCAAGGAGGGGGCGCCTCAAGAAACACCATATATTTT
CDR3aa: CASSQGGGASRNTIYF

d_gene: TRBD1
v_gene: TRBV6-5
j_gene: TRBJ1-6
abundance: .
CDR3nt: TGTGCCAGCAGTTTAGGGACAGGGTATTCACCCCTCCACTTT
CDR3aa: CASSLGTGYSPLHF

d_gene: TRBD1
v_gene: TRBV5-6
j_gene: TRBJ1-2
abundance: .
CDR3nt: TGTGCCAGCAGCTTGGATGGCAGGGGGCTGTATGGCTACACCTTC
CDR3aa: CASSLDGRGLYGYTF

d_gene: .
v_gene: TRBV5-5
j_gene: TRBJ2-1
abundance: .
CDR3nt: TGTGCCAGCAGCTTGGCAGTCGACGGACACAATGAGCAGTTCTTC
CDR3aa: CASSLAVDGHNEQFF

d_gene: .
v_gene: TRBV5-1
j_gene: TRBJ1-1
abundance: once
CDR3nt: TGCGCCAGCAGCTTGGATCTGGGGCAGAACACTGAAGCTTTCTTT
CDR3aa: CASSLDLGQNTEAFF

d_gene: TRBD1
v_gene: TRBV19
j_gene: TRBJ2-2
abundance: .
CDR3nt: TGTGCCAGTAGACAGGGGGCGAACACCGGGGAGCTGTTTTTT
CDR3aa: CASRQGANTGELFF

d_gene: .
v_gene: TRBV7-3
j_gene: TRBJ2-3
abundance: .
CDR3nt: TGTGCCAGCAGCCTCCAGGGCAGCACAGATACGCAGTATTTT
CDR3aa: CASSLQGSTDTQYF

d_gene: TRBD2
v_gene: TRBV11-3
j_gene: TRBJ2-1
abundance: .
CDR3nt: TGTGCCAGCAGCTCGGGACTAGTCGGAATGATCGATGAGCAGTTCTTC
CDR3aa: CASSSGLVGMIDEQFF

d_gene: .
v_gene: TRBV6-4
j_gene: TRBJ2-2
abundance: few
CDR3nt: TGTGCCAGCAGTGAGGTGGGAGGCGACACCGGGGAGCTGTTTTTT
CDR3aa: CASSEVGGDTGELFF

d_gene: .
v_gene: TRBV30
j_gene: TRBJ1-2
abundance: .
CDR3nt: TGTGCCTGGAGTGTCGCAGTAGGTGGCTACACCTTC
CDR3aa: CAWSVAVGGYTF

d_gene: TRBD1
v_gene: TRBV19
j_gene: TRBJ2-2
abundance: .
CDR3nt: TGTGCCAGTGATAATGAGGGACAGGTGGTGCGCACCGGGGAGCTGTTTTTT
CDR3aa: CASDNEGQVVRTGELFF

d_gene: .
v_gene: TRBV18
j_gene: TRBJ1-5
abundance: many
CDR3nt: TGTGCCAGCTCACCCTTGGACAGCCCCAATCAGCCCCAGCATTTT
CDR3aa: CASSPLDSPNQPQHF

d_gene: TRBD2
v_gene: TRBV3-1/TRBV3-2
j_gene: TRBJ2-1
abundance: .
CDR3nt: TGTGCCAGCAGCCGAATAGCGGGGGGGCCGACGGGCGCGTTCTTC
CDR3aa: CASSRIAGGPTGAFF

d_gene: .
v_gene: TRBV7-2
j_gene: TRBJ2-1
abundance: .
CDR3nt: TGTGCCAGCAGCGCCCGGGACGGACCCTACAATGAGCAGTTCTTC
CDR3aa: CASSARDGPYNEQFF

d_gene: .
v_gene: TRBV4-3
j_gene: TRBJ1-2
abundance: .
CDR3nt: TGCGCCAGCAGCCCGGGGGGGCTCGGGGCTAACTATGGCTACACCTTC
CDR3aa: CASSPGGLGANYGYTF

d_gene: .
v_gene: TRBV14
j_gene: TRBJ1-4
abundance: once
CDR3nt: TGTGCCAGCAGCCAGTCCCCCCGGGGTCCTAATGAAAAACTGTTTTTT
CDR3aa: CASSQSPRGPNEKLFF

d_gene: .
v_gene: TRBV5-1
j_gene: TRBJ1-6
abundance: .
CDR3nt: TGCGCCAGCAGCTCACAAAAATTTCATAATTCACCCCTCCACTTT
CDR3aa: CASSSQKFHNSPLHF

d_gene: .
v_gene: TRBV7-3
j_gene: TRBJ1-1
abundance: .
CDR3nt: TGTGCCAGCAGCTCAGGGTATACGAACACTGAAGCTTTCTTT
CDR3aa: CASSSGYTNTEAFF

d_gene: .
v_gene: TRBV18
j_gene: TRBJ1-1
abundance: .
CDR3nt: TGTGCCAGCTCACCGAGCGGGACTAGGAACACTGAAGCTTTCTTT
CDR3aa: CASSPSGTRNTEAFF

d_gene: .
v_gene: TRBV11-2
j_gene: TRBJ2-1
abundance: .
CDR3nt: TGTGCCAGCAGCTCGGCCCCGATCCAGTTCTTC
CDR3aa: CASSSAPIQFF

d_gene: .
v_gene: TRBV29-1
j_gene: TRBJ1-1
abundance: .
CDR3nt: TGCAGCGTTGGTATGGCACAGGATAGGGCTGAAGCTTTCTTT
CDR3aa: CSVGMAQDRAEAFF

d_gene: TRBD2
v_gene: TRBV15
j_gene: TRBJ2-7
abundance: .
CDR3nt: TGTGCCACCAGCAGAGACGAGCGGGACTACGAGCAGTACTTC
CDR3aa: CATSRDERDYEQYF